One and the same sample provided the 27 T cell receptor beta chains below, sequenced in a study of blood T cell repertoires in COVID-19. Sequencing used immunoSEQ multiplex PCR; TCRdb keeps in-frame clones, though not all of them. There are about 270,000 clones in the sample; around nine tenths occur only once, and 8.5% to 10% lies in the top ten. Material: peripheral blood. The receptors here all came from a man aged 35-49 years who had recovered from COVID-19.

This clone was observed a single time. J is TRBJ2-7 and V is TRBV28; TRBD2 might be the D (6 bases). V lost 8 bases and J lost 7, with 21 bases in between. CDR1 MDHEN and CDR2 SYDVKM come from the germline V gene. This CDR3 comprises 14 residues. The CDR3 is CASGGVLPAAEQYF. CDR3 nucleotide sequence: TGTGCCAGCGGCGGGGTACTACCGGCGGCGGAGCAGTACTTC.

This chain uses TRBV6-2 or TRBV6-3 with TRBJ2-3; possibly TRBD2 for D (5 bases). Germline V CDR1 and CDR2: MNHEY, SVGEGT. CDR3 length: 13 residues. The V and J ends lost 4 bases and 5 bases respectively, with 10 bases between them. The CDR3 DNA reads as TGTGCCAGCAGTTGGCCGGGGATAGATACGCAGTATTTT. Amino acid sequence: CASSWPGIDTQYF.

This chain uses TRBV5-8 with TRBJ2-7; D possibly corresponds to TRBD1 (5 bases). The CDR3 consists of 16 residues. The germline CDR1 and CDR2 sequences are SGHTS and YDEGEE. Trimming stripped 1 base from V and 1 base from J, with 15 bases between. The CDR3 spells CASSLRPRDPSYEQYF. CDR3 nucleotide sequence: TGTGCCAGCAGCTTGAGGCCCAGGGATCCTTCCTACGAGCAGTACTTC.

This rearrangement joins TRBV7-2 to TRBJ2-7; 10 bases are shared with TRBD1. With V trimmed by 5 bases and J by 5 bases, 9 bases remained unmatched. Germline-derived CDR1 and CDR2 are SGHTA and FQGNSA. This CDR3 has 15 residues. The CDR3 loop reads CASSALGDRGDEQYF. The CDR3 nucleotides are TGTGCCAGCAGCGCCTTGGGGGACAGGGGCGACGAGCAGTACTTC.

The V call is TRBV5-4, the J call TRBJ2-6; the D gene is possibly TRBD1 (6 bases). The germline V gene has CDR1 SGHNT and CDR2 YYREEE (reference sequence). The CDR3 spans 16 residues. V was trimmed by 4 bases and J by 0 bases, leaving 11 bases between them. CDR3 in DNA: TGTGCCAGCAGCGAAAAACAGGGCTCTGGGGCCAACGTCCTGACTTTC. Translating it yields CASSEKQGSGANVLTF.

This clone was seen a handful of times. Other DNA sequences in this sample translate to the same CDR3. The chain has TRBV19 and TRBJ2-7; D gene ambiguous. V dropped 5 bases and J dropped 0 bases, with 14 bases sitting between them. Germline V lookup: CDR1 LNHDA, CDR2 SQIVND (reference sequence). CDR3 size: 15 residues. This chain's CDR3 is CASSPGAGRSYEQYF. As DNA, the CDR3 is TGTGCCAGTAGTCCCGGCGCAGGCCGCTCCTACGAGCAGTACTTC.

Many counts were recorded for this clone. This rearrangement joins TRBV20-1 to TRBJ1-1; unclear D gene. Per germline, CDR1 DFQATT and CDR2 SNEGSKA (reference sequence). V gave up 1 base and J gave up 7 bases, with 7 bases separating them. The CDR3 extends over 11 amino acids. The CDR3 spells CSARAEIEAFF. DNA for the CDR3: TGCAGTGCTAGAGCTGAGATTGAAGCTTTCTTT.

The chain carries TRBV12-3 or TRBV12-4 and TRBJ1-1, with a possible D match to TRBD1 (5 bases). CDR3 length equals 11 residues. V shed 6 bases and J shed 7 bases, with 9 bases lying between them. CDR3 residues: CASRQAIEAFF. For the CDR3, the DNA is TGTGCCAGCAGACAGGCCATTGAAGCTTTCTTT.

In this sample, this clone turned up once. The chain has TRBV9 and TRBJ2-7; TRBD2 matches at 9 bases. Germline-derived CDR1 and CDR2 are SGDLS and YYNGEE. The CDR3 is made up of 14 amino acids. V gave up 4 bases and J gave up 3 bases; unmatched junction bases: 5. CDR3 loop: CASSPGRGGYEQYF. Here the CDR3 DNA reads TGTGCCAGCAGCCCCGGGCGGGGGGGCTACGAGCAGTACTTC.

The rearrangement links TRBV5-4 to TRBJ1-1; TRBD1 is a possible D gene (6 bases). The germline CDR1 and CDR2 sequences are SGHNT and YYREEE (reference sequence). The CDR3 is 12 residues long. V was cut by 6 bases and J by 6 bases, with 12 bases left in between. This CDR3 is CASTHQGSEAFF. The DNA of the CDR3 is TGTGCCAGCACCCACCAGGGGTCTGAAGCTTTCTTT.

This clone is a singleton in its sample. The genes are TRBV6-2 or TRBV6-3 and TRBJ2-7; 8 positions agree with TRBD2. The CDR3 spans 14 residues. The germline V gene has CDR1 MNHEY and CDR2 SVGEGT. The trim removed 4 bases at V and 5 bases at J, leaving 7 bases unmatched. This CDR3 reads CASSSNSGVNEQYF. For the CDR3, the DNA is TGTGCCAGCAGTTCCAATAGCGGGGTCAACGAGCAGTACTTC.

This chain connects TRBV19 to TRBJ1-2; 12 bases fit TRBD1. Germline CDR1 and CDR2: LNHDA and SQIVND (reference sequence). This CDR3 is 15 amino acids long. With 6 bases clipped from V and 7 bases from J, the junction kept 9 bases outside the gene matches. DNA for the CDR3: TGTGCCAGTAGCCTTTCCGGGACAGGGGGCCTTGGCTACACCTTC. Translating it yields CASSLSGTGGLGYTF.

The rearrangement uses TRBV6-5 and TRBJ1-2; 11 bases fit TRBD1. Trimming removed 5 bases from V and 2 bases from J; junction bases left unmatched: 4. CDR1 is MNHEY, CDR2 SVGAGI, per germline. The CDR3 totals 15 residues. The CDR3 loop is CASSRGTGGNYGYTF. CDR3 nucleotides: TGTGCCAGCAGTCGAGGGACAGGGGGGAACTATGGCTACACCTTC.

This clone was counted between two and nine times. The rearrangement joins TRBV11-2 to TRBJ2-4; TRBD2 aligns across 11 bases. With V trimmed by 1 base and J by 0 bases, 8 bases remained unmatched. This CDR3 contains 19 residues. Germline V gene lookup returns CDR1 SGHAT and CDR2 FQNNGV. In DNA form, the CDR3 reads TGTGCCAGCAGCTTAGTGGGGCTAGCGGGGGGAATAGCCAAAAACATTCAGTACTTC. Translating it yields CASSLVGLAGGIAKNIQYF.

V and J are TRBV6-6 and TRBJ1-5, with 7 positions matching TRBD1. This CDR3 has 12 residues. Trimming removed 3 bases from V and 9 bases from J; junction bases left unmatched: 2. Germline CDR1 and CDR2: MNHNY and SVGAGI (reference sequence). CDR3 nucleotide sequence: TGTGCCAGCAGTTATCCAGGGGGGCCCCAGCATTTT. This gives the protein CASSYPGGPQHF.

This clone appeared once. The rearrangement joins TRBV7-3 to TRBJ1-1; D call uncertain. This CDR3 is 13 amino acids long. Germline V gene lookup returns CDR1 SGHTA and CDR2 FQGTGA. V was pared by 4 bases and J by 5 bases, with 11 bases between. The CDR3 is CASSSAGLTEAFF. For the CDR3, the DNA is TGTGCCAGCAGCTCAGCCGGGTTGACTGAAGCTTTCTTT. The variable domain in full, with the rest retrieved from reference TRBV7-3 and TRBJ1-1, is GAGVSQTPSNKVTEKGKYVELRCDPISGHTALYWYRQSLGQGPEFLIYFQGTGAADDSGLPNDRFFAVRPEGSVSTLKIQRTERGDSAVYLCASSSAGLTEAFFGQGTRLTVV.

CDR3 nucleotide sequence: TGTGCCAGCAGCTTAGAGGGACAGCGAAACACCATATATTTT. This encodes CASSLEGQRNTIYF. The chain uses TRBV7-2 and TRBJ1-3; 7 bases are a match to TRBD1. The CDR3 covers 14 residues. Germline loops: CDR1 SGHTA, CDR2 FQGNSA. V shed 1 base, J shed 5 bases, and the junction held 2 bases outside the gene matches. The full variable domain, in which reference TRBV7-2 and TRBJ1-3 provide the parts outside the CDR3, is GAGVSQSPSNKVTEKGKDVELRCDPISGHTALYWYRQSLGQGLEFLIYFQGNSAPDKSGLPSDRFSAERTGGSVSTLTIQRTQQEDSAVYLCASSLEGQRNTIYFGEGSWLTVV.

V gene TRBV12-3 or TRBV12-4 combines with J gene TRBJ1-5; no clear D gene. V was shortened by 6 bases and J by 3 bases, with 9 bases between the two germline ends. The CDR3 is 13 residues long. The CDR3 loop reads CASRGRFNQPQHF. In DNA form, the CDR3 reads TGTGCCAGCAGAGGGAGATTCAATCAGCCCCAGCATTTT.

The chain recombines TRBV5-1 with TRBJ2-7; TRBD2 agrees at 9 bases. Germline V gene lookup returns CDR1 SGHRS and CDR2 YFSETQ. This CDR3 is built from 14 residues. The V segment lost 1 base and the J segment 5 bases; nucleotides outside the gene matches: 4. The CDR3 nucleotides are TGCGCCAGCAGCTTGTGGTCTAGCGGGGACGAGCAGTACTTC. Encoded protein: CASSLWSSGDEQYF.

The V and J genes are TRBV15 and TRBJ1-6, with D unclear. The CDR3 consists of 17 residues. V was shortened by 0 bases and J by 4 bases, with 13 bases between the two germline ends. Germline V gene lookup returns CDR1 LNHNV and CDR2 YYDKDF (reference sequence). CDR3 in amino acids: CATSRERAGKYNSPLHF. CDR3 DNA sequence: TGTGCCACCAGCAGAGAGAGGGCCGGGAAGTATAATTCACCCCTCCACTTT.

V is TRBV13 and J is TRBJ2-2, with 7 bases fitting TRBD2. Germline CDR1 and CDR2: PRHDT and FYEKMQ (reference sequence). The CDR3 sequence is 16 residues long. V shed 6 bases and J 2 bases; nucleotides not matched to a gene: 9. CDR3 nucleotide sequence: TGTGCCAGCAGGGCCGGCGGGGGAGGTAACACCGGGGAGCTGTTTTTT. Amino acids: CASRAGGGGNTGELFF.

The chain uses TRBV13 and TRBJ2-3, with 8 bases fitting TRBD1. Germline values: CDR1 PRHDT, CDR2 FYEKMQ (reference sequence). The trim removed 4 bases at V and 6 bases at J, leaving 6 bases unmatched. The CDR3 contains 14 residues. CDR3 residues: CASSSGQGMDTQYF. CDR3 bases: TGTGCCAGCAGCTCCGGACAGGGTATGGATACGCAGTATTTT.

There are a few counts of this clone. V gene TRBV5-1 combines with J gene TRBJ2-1, with 11 bases identical to TRBD2. V dropped 8 bases and J dropped 3; count of bases not matched to a gene: 4. The CDR3 is 14 residues long. CDR1 and CDR2 from the germline V gene are SGHRS and YFSETQ. The CDR3: CASSGGANYNEQFF. The CDR3 region has the DNA TGCGCCAGTAGCGGGGGGGCAAACTACAATGAGCAGTTCTTC.

V is TRBV10-3 and J is TRBJ1-4, with TRBD1 as a possible D gene (5 bases). CDR3 size: 12 residues. Trimming cost V 3 bases and J 10 bases, with 9 bases left between them. Germline V CDR1 and CDR2: ENHRY, SYGVKD. The CDR3 region is CAISDREGKLFF. Written as DNA, the CDR3 is TGTGCCATCAGTGACAGGGAAGGAAAACTGTTTTTT.

CDR3 DNA sequence: TGTGCCTCCCAGGGTCCCTACGAGCAGTACTTC. Its protein product is CASQGPYEQYF. The rearrangement joins TRBV10-3 to TRBJ2-7; a possible D gene is TRBD1 (5 bases). Germline CDR1 is ENHRY and CDR2 is SYGVKD. V lost 11 bases and J lost 2, with 10 bases in between. This CDR3 has 11 amino acids.

The chain is built from TRBV3-1 (or the pseudogene TRBV3-2) and TRBJ2-3; TRBD2 is a possible D gene (6 bases). Germline V gene data show CDR1 as LGHDT and CDR2 as YNNKEL (reference sequence). The V gene lost 8 bases and the J gene lost 0 bases, with 9 bases spanning the gap. The CDR3 runs to 13 residues. CDR3 residues: CASGGTSTDTQYF. DNA for the CDR3: TGTGCCAGCGGCGGGACTAGCACAGATACGCAGTATTTT.

The CDR3 DNA reads TGTGCCAGCAGCTTAGACAGGGGAACTAATGAAAAACTGTTTTTT. As protein: CASSLDRGTNEKLFF. The rearrangement links TRBV7-2 to TRBJ1-4, with 7 positions matching TRBD1. J gave up 1 base and V 1 base, and 0 bases lay outside the gene matches. The V gene's germline CDR1 is SGHTA and CDR2 FQGNSA. The CDR3 covers 15 residues.